This passage covers 12 T cell receptor beta chains from one sample sequenced in a study of ipilimumab plus nivolumab after autologous stem cell transplantation (dated by TCRdb to the early 2020s). Library prep was done by the immunoSEQ multiplex PCR assay. TCRdb holds this immuneACCESS table with in-frame rearrangements only. Some clones are missing; in checked studies, unresolved V genes explain under half, and the rest has no known cause. The sample data list 15,000 to 20,000 clones, and approximately 81% of these were observed just once. Under 25% of the sample rests with the top ten. This material consisted of PBMCs, taken in a trial of ipilimumab plus nivolumab as post-transplant consolidation. The receptors derive from a male donor with diffuse large B-cell lymphoma.

The gene calls are TRBV4-2 and TRBJ2-2; possible D gene TRBD1, 5 bases. The ends were cut back, 5 bases at V and 2 bases at J, with 15 bases in the middle. Germline-derived CDR1 and CDR2 are LGHNA and YNFKEQ. The CDR3 sequence is 16 residues long. The CDR3 loop is CASSLVWGSNTGELFF. The CDR3 DNA sequence: TGTGCCAGCAGCTTAGTTTGGGGCAGCAACACCGGGGAGCTGTTTTTT.

The DNA of the CDR3 is TGTGCCAGCACCCTAGCGGGGAGCTCCTACAATGAGCAGTTCTTC. Amino acid sequence: CASTLAGSSYNEQFF. The chain uses TRBV2 and TRBJ2-1; TRBD2 matches at 9 bases. CDR1 and CDR2 (germline): SNHLY, FYNNEI. V shed 7 bases, J shed 0 bases, and the junction held 4 bases outside the gene matches. The CDR3 length is 15 residues.

J is TRBJ1-6 and V is TRBV2, with D hard to call. The V end was cut by 6 bases, the J end by 8 bases, with 14 bases between. The CDR3 consists of 14 residues. The germline V gene encodes CDR1 SNHLY and CDR2 FYNNEI. CDR3 sequence reads: CASRGSSRDSPLHF. The CDR3, as DNA: TGTGCCAGCAGGGGGTCTTCGCGGGATTCACCCCTCCACTTT.

The chain uses TRBV6-5 and TRBJ1-1; the D gene is possibly TRBD1 (5 bases). The germline gives CDR1 MNHEY, CDR2 SVGAGI. This CDR3 comprises 14 residues. The V end was cut by 2 bases, the J end by 1 base, with 8 bases between. The CDR3 DNA reads TGTGCCAGCAGTTACGGGAGGGGGAACACTGAAGCTTTCTTT. Translation gives CASSYGRGNTEAFF.

The V and J genes are TRBV5-6 and TRBJ2-5; TRBD2 aligns across 10 bases. The ends lost 4 bases at V and 1 base at J; junction bases unmatched: 13. Germline assignment: CDR1 SGHDT and CDR2 YYEEEE. CDR3 length equals 18 residues. The CDR3 DNA reads as TGTGCCAGCAGCACCCTGGGGTCCGGGACTAGCGTCCAAGAGACCCAGTACTTC. Translated, it gives CASSTLGSGTSVQETQYF.

The rearrangement joins TRBV29-1 to TRBJ1-2; D perhaps matches TRBD1 (5 bases). V was pared by 8 bases and J by 2 bases, with 15 bases between. Germline V gene sequence: CDR1 SQVTM, CDR2 ANQGSEA. This CDR3 is built from 13 residues. The CDR3 sequence: CSSGGTENYGYTF. CDR3 coding DNA: TGCAGCTCGGGCGGGACCGAGAACTATGGCTACACCTTC.

The chain is built from TRBV20-1 and TRBJ2-7; D gene ambiguous. This CDR3 region has 10 residues. V was pared by 5 bases and J by 2 bases, with 4 bases between. Germline CDR1 reads DFQATT; CDR2 reads SNEGSKA (reference sequence). The CDR3 region has the DNA TGCAGTGCTGCGGCCTACGAGCAGTACTTC. Protein sequence: CSAAAYEQYF.

This clone turned up a few times. J is TRBJ1-2 and V is TRBV27; TRBD1 matches at 8 bases. This CDR3 has 15 residues. The V gene's germline CDR1 is MNHEY and CDR2 SMNVEV (reference sequence). With V trimmed by 2 bases and J by 8 bases, 10 bases remained unmatched. CDR3 loop: CASSLSPGGARGYTF. The CDR3 DNA reads as TGTGCCAGCAGTTTAAGTCCAGGGGGCGCCAGGGGCTACACCTTC.

V is TRBV6-5 and J is TRBJ2-2; D is undetermined. Looked up from germline, CDR1 is MNHEY and CDR2 is SVGAGI. This CDR3 is 14 amino acids long. Between the trimmed V and J ends, which lost 4 bases and 5 bases, there was a span of 11 bases. CDR3 sequence reads: CASSWDRKTGELFF. DNA for the CDR3: TGTGCCAGCAGTTGGGATAGGAAGACCGGGGAGCTGTTTTTT.

This clone showed up just a few times. The chain combines TRBV7-2 with TRBJ2-5; TRBD1 might be the D (5 bases). Deletions cut 5 bases from V and 5 bases from J, with 15 bases between. The CDR3 runs to 14 residues. Germline V lookup: CDR1 SGHTA, CDR2 FQGNSA. CDR3: CASSPRAQAETQYF. The CDR3 nucleotides are TGTGCCAGCAGCCCCAGGGCCCAGGCGGAGACCCAGTACTTC.

V gene TRBV6-5 combines with J gene TRBJ1-1; D is uncertain. Between the trimmed V and J ends, which lost 0 bases and 7 bases, there was a span of 15 bases. The CDR3 is 15 residues long. The germline gives CDR1 MNHEY, CDR2 SVGAGI. In DNA, the CDR3 is TGTGCCAGCAGTTACTCGTTAAAGGGTGGGTATGAAGCTTTCTTT. Protein: CASSYSLKGGYEAFF.

This clone occurred once. V is TRBV10-3 and J is TRBJ1-1; no reliable D call. Deletions cut 6 bases from V and 1 base from J, with 9 bases between. The germline gives CDR1 ENHRY, CDR2 SYGVKD. The CDR3 spans 13 residues. The CDR3 region is CAIRGNQNTEAFF. CDR3 coding DNA: TGTGCCATCAGGGGAAATCAGAACACTGAAGCTTTCTTT.